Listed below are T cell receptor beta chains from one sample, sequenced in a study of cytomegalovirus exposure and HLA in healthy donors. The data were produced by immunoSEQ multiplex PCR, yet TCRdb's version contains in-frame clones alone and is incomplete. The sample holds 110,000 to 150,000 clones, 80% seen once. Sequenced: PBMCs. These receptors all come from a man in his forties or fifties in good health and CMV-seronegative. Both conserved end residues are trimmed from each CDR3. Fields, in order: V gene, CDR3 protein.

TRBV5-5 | ASSLALGGNQPQH
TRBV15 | ATSRDGMGVTDTQY
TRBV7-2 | ASSPYRSSYNEQF
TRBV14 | ASSQAGGNEQY
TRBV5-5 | ASSFAGNTEAF
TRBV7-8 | ASSWPPGTSGSNTGELF
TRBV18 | ASSDGGTADEAF
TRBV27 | ASPYRQVYSYEQY
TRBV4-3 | ASRQDSRGSAEAF
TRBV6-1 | ASSEAWPQNQPQH
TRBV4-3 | ASSRTRLAKNIQY
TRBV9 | ASSVAPDSPLH
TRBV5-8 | ASTTGIIPNTEAF
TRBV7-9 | ASSLGDRGRGQPQH
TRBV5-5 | ASSLEGVTAQH
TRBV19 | ASSIAVGGYT
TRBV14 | ASRFPGQGDFANTGELF
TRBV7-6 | ASSAQGGEPYEQY
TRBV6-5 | ASGRGVTEAF
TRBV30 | AWSAPLPSWSSYEQY
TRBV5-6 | ASSFGGSGGNEQY
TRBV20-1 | SAGGQGAYF
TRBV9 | ASSPYGQVSSGANVLT
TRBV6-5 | ASSYSDRGGTEAF
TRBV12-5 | ASGLAGTYTTYEQY
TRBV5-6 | ASQALEEQY
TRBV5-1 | ASRPGTANSPLH
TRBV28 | ASSPPIAGVSTDTQY
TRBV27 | ASSFSSLGYGYT
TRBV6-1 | ASSTGQSNTQY
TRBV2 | ASRPVRDRVNTGELF
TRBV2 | ASRKGDRANSPLH
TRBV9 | ASSVAGTDTYEQY
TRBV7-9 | ASSLGVQGKY
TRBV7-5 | ARSHTGGGTGELF
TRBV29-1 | SVEDQPRNYGYT
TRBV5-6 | ASSGGGFGNQPQH
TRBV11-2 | ASSRTGESPLH
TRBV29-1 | SVSPVNTEAF
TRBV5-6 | ASSSGGADFEQY
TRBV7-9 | ASSLDTNTEAF
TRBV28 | ASSYPGTSREQY
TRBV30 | AWNFALSESWNTGELF
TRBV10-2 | ATYGFGVVGTDTQY
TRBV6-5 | ASSYGGQGAF